This T cell receptor beta chain was documented in a study of molecular identifiers for immune sequencing clone quantification. Sorted cell numbers of roughly 20,000 to 1,000,000, with 10%, 30% or 50% RNA, served as input for naive CD8 libraries. Overall study results and limits: Over 99% of effector molecules, but under 1% in naive cells, were held by clones with more than 20 RNA copies. Sizes of clones that are highly expanded could be underestimated (if identical TCR molecules share a barcode).

The table lists this clonotype with a few counts. Its antigen is not identified. TCRdb called the PCR reads again in MiXCR, with one record for every CDR3 protein. Here the sample spans approximately 93,000 distinct CDR3 sequences, around a quarter being singletons. This receptor was identified in a human donor in good health. Some libraries in this study had Jurkat cell RNA spiked in. Sequencing was done on a sample of naive CD8+ T cells from blood, with Jurkat cell RNA spiked in. Described subset: FACS-sorted CD8+CD4-CCR7+CD45RA+ naive T cells.

The CDR3 DNA reads as TGTGCCAGCAGTTACCGGGGGGAGCAGTTCTTC. Amino acids: CASSYRGEQFF. The chain carries TRBV6-2 or TRBV6-3 and TRBJ2-1; maybe TRBD2 (6 bases). The germline gives CDR1 MNHEY, CDR2 SVGEGT. The length of the CDR3 is 11 residues. V lost 2 bases to trimming and J lost 10 bases, with 6 bases between them.